This TCR beta chain derives from a study of T cell repertoires in cytomegalovirus infection. Overall study context: Signatures in public TCR beta sequences pointed to both CMV infection and matching HLA type.

TCRdb re-derived calls from the reads in MiXCR, one entry per CDR3 protein. The profile covers hundreds of thousands of distinct CDR3 sequences, with approximately 46% appearing a single time and roughly two fifths taken by the ten largest. Concerning this clonotype itself: Its antigen is as yet unknown.

The CDR3 runs 15 residues. The V segment lost 6 bases and the J segment 2 bases; nucleotides outside the gene matches: 6. Germline V gene sequence: CDR1 MNHNS, CDR2 SASEGT. Study observations and caveats: Using cumulative public TCR beta family frequency, the authors identified those who carried CMV together with the relevant HLA. Predominance within the ex vivo response was attributable to HLA-C-restricted CMV-specific TCR beta clonotypes.

The J gene is TRBJ2-2, the V gene TRBV6-1, with 7 bases lining up with TRBD1. This TCR was recovered from a human donor in good health (CMV status not recorded). Some clones in this sample may be carry-over from other donors' samples. The material was cultured PBMCs, obtained from culture after CMV antigen stimulation. CDR3 in DNA: TGTGCCAGCAGCTGGGACAGTCGAAACACCGGGGAGCTGTTTTTT. Its protein product is CASSWDSRNTGELFF.